Following are 26 T cell receptor beta chains from one sample sequenced in a study of post-analysis software for immune sequencing data. Study-wide points: Among roughly five TRBV segments more frequent in patients than controls were TRBV5-6, TRBV5-1 and TRBV20-1.

Every TCR beta cDNA library bore unique molecular identifiers. Via MiXCR, TCRdb re-called the PCR reads, giving one row per CDR3 protein. The repertoire includes 750,000 to 900,000 distinct CDR3 sequences, under 60% of them detected once, and 4% to 5% sits in the top ten. What these receptors recognize is not known. The sample consisted of blood. These receptors were obtained from a girl under 18 with multiple sclerosis.

The gene calls are TRBV28 and TRBJ1-1; D gene ambiguous. The CDR3 extends over 15 amino acids. With 6 bases removed from V and 2 bases from J, the gap between germline ends came to 16 bases. Germline loops: CDR1 MDHEN, CDR2 SYDVKM. CDR3 residues: CASSLTLTLNTEAFF. The CDR3 bases are TGTGCCAGCAGCCTCACTCTAACACTCAACACTGAAGCTTTCTTT.

The V gene is TRBV7-9, the J gene TRBJ2-1; a weak D match, TRBD2 (6 bases). This CDR3 has 19 residues. Trimming pared 2 bases from V and 0 bases from J, leaving 20 bases between. Looked up from germline, CDR1 is SEHNR and CDR2 is FQNEAQ (reference sequence). The DNA of the CDR3 is TGTGCCAGCAGCTTAAAGTGGTCACTAGCTGGGAGCTCCTACAATGAGCAGTTCTTC. Its translation: CASSLKWSLAGSSYNEQFF. The whole variable domain, filled in from reference TRBV7-9 and TRBJ2-1, reads DTGVSQNPRHKITKRGQNVTFRCDPISEHNRLYWYRQTLGQGPEFLTYFQNEAQLEKSRLLSDRFSAERPKGSFSTLEIQRTEQGDSAMYLCASSLKWSLAGSSYNEQFFGPGTRLTVL.

The genes are TRBV5-1 and TRBJ1-4; D not certain. Trimming removed 9 bases from V and 7 bases from J, with 16 bases in between. CDR3 size: 13 residues. From germline, CDR1 is SGHRS and CDR2 YFSETQ. The CDR3 protein is CATQDPPSEKLFF. CDR3 DNA: TGCGCCACCCAGGACCCACCCTCTGAAAAACTGTTTTTT.

This clonotype was seen more than once but under ten times. The chain is built from TRBV24-1 and TRBJ1-2; TRBD1 agrees at 7 bases. With V trimmed by 6 bases and J by 1 base, 7 bases remained unmatched. The germline gives CDR1 KGHDR, CDR2 SFDVKD. CDR3 length equals 15 residues. The DNA of the CDR3 is TGTGCCACCAGTACCGGCAGGGGGGTTAACTATGGCTACACCTTC. This translates into CATSTGRGVNYGYTF.

The gene calls are TRBV20-1 and TRBJ2-5, with a possible D match to TRBD2 (6 bases). With 0 bases removed from V and 4 bases from J, the gap between germline ends came to 9 bases. This CDR3 has 13 amino acids. Germline CDR1 is DFQATT and CDR2 is SNEGSKA (reference sequence). CDR3 sequence (DNA): TGCAGTGCTAGAGAGGGAGGATTAGAGACCCAGTACTTC. Translated, it gives CSAREGGLETQYF.

J is TRBJ2-7 and V is TRBV20-1; 7 nucleotides match TRBD2. The DNA end is a closer match to TRBJ2-5, so the J assignment may be wrong. Germline V CDR1 and CDR2: DFQATT, SNEGSKA (reference sequence). The length of the CDR3 is 13 residues. CDR3 sequence (DNA): TGCAGTGCTAGCGGGGGGAAGTTGGAGACCCAGTACTTC. Translated, it gives CSASGGKLETQYF.

This clonotype was counted a few times. The gene calls are TRBV12-3 or TRBV12-4 and TRBJ2-1; TRBD2 aligns across 9 bases. The CDR3 totals 17 residues. V lost 0 bases and J lost 8; bases outside the gene matches: 11. The CDR3 spells CASSLALAGVVSHEQFF. The CDR3 DNA sequence: TGTGCCAGCAGTTTAGCGTTAGCGGGAGTGGTTAGCCATGAGCAGTTCTTC.

This chain connects TRBV18 to TRBJ2-7, with unresolved D. The V gene's germline CDR1 is KGHSH and CDR2 LQKENI. This CDR3 has 13 amino acids. Trimming pared 3 bases from V and 7 bases from J, leaving 13 bases between. This chain's CDR3 is CASSPDGWEEQYF. The CDR3, as DNA: TGTGCCAGCTCACCGGACGGGTGGGAAGAGCAGTACTTC.

This clonotype was counted a few times. The rearrangement links TRBV7-2 to TRBJ2-3, with D unresolved. The V gene's germline CDR1 is SGHTA and CDR2 FQGNSA. There are 14 residues in the CDR3. Trimming removed 5 bases from V and 0 bases from J, with 9 bases in between. CDR3 DNA: TGTGCCAGCAGCCGCCGTCTTAGCACAGATACGCAGTATTTT. Its protein product is CASSRRLSTDTQYF.

The rearrangement links TRBV7-8 to TRBJ1-1; 11 bases map to TRBD1. This CDR3 has 16 amino acids. The V gene's germline CDR1 is SGHVS and CDR2 FQNEAQ. Losses at the gene ends were 4 bases for V and 4 bases for J; bases not matched to a gene: 8. The CDR3 DNA sequence: TGTGCCAGCAGCTACCCTTTGGGGACAGGGGGCACTGAAGCTTTCTTT. As protein: CASSYPLGTGGTEAFF.

The chain combines TRBV5-1 with TRBJ2-1; no definite D call. V was trimmed by 6 bases and J by 0 bases, leaving 7 bases between them. The germline gives CDR1 SGHRS, CDR2 YFSETQ. The CDR3 has 13 amino acids. The CDR3 is CASTQSSYNEQFF. The CDR3 DNA is TGCGCCAGCACCCAGAGCTCCTACAATGAGCAGTTCTTC.

This chain links TRBV6-5 with TRBJ1-4; D is ambiguous. Trimming cost V 6 bases and J 8 bases, with 7 bases left between them. This CDR3 spans 11 amino acids. CDR1 and CDR2 from the germline V gene are MNHEY and SVGAGI. The CDR3 is CASRLGEKLFF. DNA of the CDR3: TGTGCCAGCAGGTTGGGCGAAAAACTGTTTTTT.

The chain joins TRBV7-9 to TRBJ1-2; 12 bases fit TRBD1. Per germline, CDR1 SEHNR and CDR2 FQNEAQ (reference sequence). There are 15 residues in the CDR3. V lost 6 bases, J lost 6 bases, and 8 bases stayed unmatched. This chain's CDR3 is CASSFRDRGRDGYTF. CDR3 bases: TGTGCCAGCAGTTTCCGGGACAGGGGGCGGGATGGCTACACCTTC.

This clonotype showed up just a few times. This chain connects TRBV3-1 to TRBJ1-3; TRBD1 is a possible D gene (6 bases). The CDR3 loop spans 15 amino acids. Trimming took 4 bases from V and 0 from J, leaving 10 bases between them. CDR1 and CDR2 from the germline V gene are LGHDT and YNNKEL (reference sequence). CDR3 sequence (DNA): TGTGCCAGCAGCCGGGACATAGGCTCTGGAAACACCATATATTTT. Amino acid sequence: CASSRDIGSGNTIYF.

The chain uses TRBV12-3 or TRBV12-4 and TRBJ2-1; D gene uncertain. V lost 5 bases and J lost 5, with 13 bases in between. There are 14 residues in the CDR3. The CDR3 sequence: CASSPSPADNEQFF. In DNA form, the CDR3 reads TGTGCCAGCAGTCCATCTCCGGCAGACAATGAGCAGTTCTTC.

The V gene is TRBV4-3, the J gene TRBJ2-1, with 7 bases fitting TRBD2. This CDR3 is built from 18 residues. J was trimmed by 0 bases and V by 0 bases; bases with no gene match: 8. The germline CDR1 and CDR2 sequences are LGHNA and YSLEER. Here the CDR3 reads CASSQEGSRGSSYNEQFF. DNA for the CDR3: TGCGCCAGCAGCCAAGAAGGTAGCCGCGGGAGCTCCTACAATGAGCAGTTCTTC.

J is TRBJ2-3 and V is TRBV7-2; D not certain. CDR3 length: 12 amino acids. The germline V gene encodes CDR1 SGHTA and CDR2 FQGNSA. The V gene lost 4 bases and the J gene lost 8 bases, with 10 bases spanning the gap. This chain's CDR3 is CASSSEVVTQYF. The CDR3, as DNA: TGTGCCAGCAGCTCGGAAGTAGTTACGCAGTATTTT.

This clonotype was recorded once. A much larger clone lies one base from this, so it may be a read error. The chain employs TRBV7-2 and TRBJ2-4, with 8 positions matching TRBD1. The CDR3 length is 14 residues. Germline V gene data show CDR1 as SGHTA and CDR2 as FQGNSA. The V and J ends lost 8 bases and 3 bases, in that order; junction bases with no gene match: 6. CDR3 in DNA: TGTGCCAGCGGGGACAGGTCCGGCAAAAACATTCAGTACTTC. Translated: CASGDRSGKNIQYF.

The V and J genes are TRBV9 and TRBJ2-7, with D possibly matching TRBD2 (6 bases). Trimming took 1 base from V and 3 from J, leaving 11 bases between them. In germline, CDR1 is SGDLS, CDR2 YYNGEE. The CDR3 runs 14 residues. DNA of the CDR3: TGTGCCAGCAGCGTAAGGGAGGTAAACTACGAGCAGTACTTC. Its translation: CASSVREVNYEQYF.

Only a few counts were recorded for this clonotype. The rearrangement links TRBV29-1 to TRBJ2-1; the match to TRBD2 covers 9 bases. V shed 5 bases and J 6 bases; nucleotides not matched to a gene: 11. Germline-derived CDR1 and CDR2 are SQVTM and ANQGSEA. The CDR3 extends over 15 amino acids. CDR3 nucleotide sequence: TGCAGCGTTCCTAGCGGGACCCCATTAGGCAATGAGCAGTTCTTC. Amino acid sequence: CSVPSGTPLGNEQFF.

The chain uses TRBV23-1 and TRBJ2-4, with unresolved D. The J call is doubtful: the DNA matches TRBJ2-7 better. TRBV23-1 is recorded as an ORF, its role being uncertain. The CDR3 runs 17 residues. Written as DNA, the CDR3 is TGCGCCAGCAGTCAATCAAGGCAGACTGACTTCCGAAACGAGCAGTACTTC. Its protein product is CASSQSRQTDFRNEQYF.

This chain joins TRBV6-1 and TRBJ2-1; TRBD1 aligns across 8 bases. Per germline, CDR1 MNHNS and CDR2 SASEGT. This CDR3 has 12 residues. J gave up 8 bases and V 7 bases, and 4 bases lay outside the gene matches. CDR3 residues: CASTGGSDEQFF. The DNA for the CDR3 is TGTGCCAGCACAGGGGGCTCTGATGAGCAGTTCTTC.

This chain uses TRBV7-9 with TRBJ2-7, with D uncertain. V was clipped by 6 bases and J by 0 bases, with 9 bases between them. Looked up from germline, CDR1 is SEHNR and CDR2 is FQNEAQ (reference sequence). The CDR3 runs 13 residues. The CDR3 bases are TGTGCCAGCAGACTTATAAGCTCCTACGAGCAGTACTTC. As protein: CASRLISSYEQYF.

This clonotype was counted only a few times. The rearrangement links TRBV7-9 to TRBJ2-3; the D gene is possibly TRBD2 (6 bases). Trimming shortened V by 1 base and J by 3 bases, and 11 bases separated the two germline ends. The CDR3 length is 15 residues. Germline V CDR1 and CDR2: SEHNR, FQNEAQ (reference sequence). The CDR3 sequence is CASSLVAGRTDTQYF. Here the CDR3 DNA reads TGTGCCAGCAGCTTAGTTGCGGGACGAACAGATACGCAGTATTTT. Filled out from reference TRBV7-9 and TRBJ2-3, the complete variable domain reads DTGVSQNPRHKITKRGQNVTFRCDPISEHNRLYWYRQTLGQGPEFLTYFQNEAQLEKSRLLSDRFSAERPKGSFSTLEIQRTEQGDSAMYLCASSLVAGRTDTQYFGPGTRLTVL.

The rearrangement links TRBV27 to TRBJ2-1; TRBD2 matches at 8 bases. CDR1 is MNHEY, CDR2 SMNVEV, per germline (reference sequence). This CDR3 spans 18 amino acids. Losses at the gene ends were 5 bases for V and 0 bases for J; bases not matched to a gene: 12. The CDR3 loop is CASSTKRAGDPSYNEQFF. CDR3 nucleotide sequence: TGTGCCAGCAGTACAAAACGAGCGGGAGACCCCTCCTACAATGAGCAGTTCTTC.

The sample holds a few counts of this clonotype. The V gene is TRBV14, the J gene TRBJ2-1, with a possible D match to TRBD1 (5 bases). Looked up from germline, CDR1 is SGHDN and CDR2 is FVKESK. This CDR3 comprises 13 residues. Trimming removed 4 bases at V and 5 bases at J, with 9 bases between. In DNA, the CDR3 is TGTGCCAGCAGCCCCGACAGCGACAATGAGCAGTTCTTC. Translation gives CASSPDSDNEQFF.